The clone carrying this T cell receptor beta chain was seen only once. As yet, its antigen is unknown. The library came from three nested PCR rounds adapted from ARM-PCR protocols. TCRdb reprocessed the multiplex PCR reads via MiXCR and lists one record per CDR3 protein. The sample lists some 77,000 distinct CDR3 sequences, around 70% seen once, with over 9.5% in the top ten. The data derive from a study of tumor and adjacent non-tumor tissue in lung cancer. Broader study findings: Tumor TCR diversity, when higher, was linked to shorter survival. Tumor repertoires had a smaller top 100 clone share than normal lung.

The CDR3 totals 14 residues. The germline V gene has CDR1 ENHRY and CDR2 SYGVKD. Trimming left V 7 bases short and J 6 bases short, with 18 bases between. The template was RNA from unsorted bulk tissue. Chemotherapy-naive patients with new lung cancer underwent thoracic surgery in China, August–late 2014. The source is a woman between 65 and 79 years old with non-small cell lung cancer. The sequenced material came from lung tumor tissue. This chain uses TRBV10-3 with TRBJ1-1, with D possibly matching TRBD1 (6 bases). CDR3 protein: CAITPGQPKAEAFF. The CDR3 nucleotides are TGTGCCATCACCCCCGGACAGCCGAAGGCTGAAGCTTTCTTT.